This TCR beta chain was identified during a study of T cell repertoires in cytomegalovirus infection. TCRdb passed the reads through MiXCR, listing each CDR3 protein once. The sample shows more than 500,000 distinct CDR3 sequences, 15% to 20% of them seen only once. This clonotype was recorded at least ten times. Its antigen is not known. The CDR3 contains 15 residues. Trimming took off 4 bases at V and 4 bases at J, with 14 bases between the two ends. Germline CDR1 and CDR2: SGHTA and FQGNSA. Study results and limitations: Ex vivo responses were dominated by HLA-C-restricted CMV-specific TCR beta clonotypes.

Sequences were obtained from CD8+ T cells from PBMCs. The TCR comes from a human donor in good health (CMV status not recorded). Some clones in this sample may be carry-over from other donors' samples. This chain links TRBV7-2 with TRBJ2-1; D assignment may be TRBD1 or TRBD2 (5 bases each). DNA of the CDR3: TGTGCCAGCAGCTCAGCCGGGACCCTGTACAATGAGCAGTTCTTC. Amino acid sequence: CASSSAGTLYNEQFF.